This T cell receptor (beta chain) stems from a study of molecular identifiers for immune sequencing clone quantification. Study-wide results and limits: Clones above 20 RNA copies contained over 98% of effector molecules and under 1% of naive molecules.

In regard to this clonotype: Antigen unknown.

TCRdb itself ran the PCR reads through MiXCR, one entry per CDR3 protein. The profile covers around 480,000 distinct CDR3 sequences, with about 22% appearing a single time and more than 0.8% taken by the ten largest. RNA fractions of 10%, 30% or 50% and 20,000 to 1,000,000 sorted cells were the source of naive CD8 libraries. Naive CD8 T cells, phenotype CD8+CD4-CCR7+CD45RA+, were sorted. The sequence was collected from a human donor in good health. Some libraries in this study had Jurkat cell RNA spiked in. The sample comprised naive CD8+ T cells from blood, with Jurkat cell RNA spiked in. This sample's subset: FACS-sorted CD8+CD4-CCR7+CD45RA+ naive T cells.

CDR3 bases: TGTGCCAGCAGCCGAGACAGGTTCTACAATGAGCAGTTCTTC. This sequence encodes CASSRDRFYNEQFF. The chain uses TRBV11-3 and TRBJ2-1; perhaps TRBD1 as D (6 bases). CDR3 length equals 14 residues. CDR1 and CDR2 (germline): SGHNT, YENEEA. Trimming cost V 5 bases and J 3 bases, with 11 bases left between them.